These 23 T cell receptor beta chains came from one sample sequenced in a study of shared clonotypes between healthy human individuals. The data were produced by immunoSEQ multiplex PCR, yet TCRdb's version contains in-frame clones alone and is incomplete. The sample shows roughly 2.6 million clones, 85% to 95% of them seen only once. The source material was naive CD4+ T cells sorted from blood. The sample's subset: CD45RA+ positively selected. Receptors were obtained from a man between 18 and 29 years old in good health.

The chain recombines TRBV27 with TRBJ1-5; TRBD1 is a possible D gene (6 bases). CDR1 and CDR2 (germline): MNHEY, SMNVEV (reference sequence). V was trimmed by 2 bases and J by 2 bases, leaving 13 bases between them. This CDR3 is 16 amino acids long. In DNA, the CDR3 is TGTGCCAGCAGTTTAAGGGGGGCGGTGGGCAATCAGCCCCAGCATTTT. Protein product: CASSLRGAVGNQPQHF.

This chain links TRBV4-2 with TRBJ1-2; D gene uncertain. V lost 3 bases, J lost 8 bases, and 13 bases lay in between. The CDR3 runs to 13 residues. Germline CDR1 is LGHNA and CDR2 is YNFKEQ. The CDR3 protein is CASSHLLTGGYTF. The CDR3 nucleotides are TGTGCCAGCAGCCATCTCTTAACGGGGGGCTACACCTTC.

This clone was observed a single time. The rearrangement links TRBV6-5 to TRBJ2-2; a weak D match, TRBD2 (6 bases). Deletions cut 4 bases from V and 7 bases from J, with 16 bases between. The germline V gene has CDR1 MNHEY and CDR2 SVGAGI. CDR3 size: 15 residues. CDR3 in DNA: TGTGCCAGCAGTTCTATCCCCAAAGCGGGCGGGGAGCTGTTTTTT. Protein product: CASSSIPKAGGELFF.

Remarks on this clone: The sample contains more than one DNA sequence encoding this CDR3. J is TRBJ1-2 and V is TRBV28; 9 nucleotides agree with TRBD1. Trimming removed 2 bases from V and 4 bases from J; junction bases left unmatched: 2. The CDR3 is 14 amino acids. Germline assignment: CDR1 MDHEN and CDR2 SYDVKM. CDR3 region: CASSLGGQGYGYTF. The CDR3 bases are TGTGCCAGCAGTTTAGGGGGACAGGGCTATGGCTACACCTTC.

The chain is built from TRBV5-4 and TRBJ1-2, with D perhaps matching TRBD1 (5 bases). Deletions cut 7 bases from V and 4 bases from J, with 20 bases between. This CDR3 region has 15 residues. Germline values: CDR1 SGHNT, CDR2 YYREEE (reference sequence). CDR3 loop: CASLPDSQLSYGYTF. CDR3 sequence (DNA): TGTGCCAGCCTCCCAGACAGCCAACTCTCCTATGGCTACACCTTC. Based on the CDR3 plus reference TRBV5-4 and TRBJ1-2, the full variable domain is ETGVTQSPTHLIKTRGQQVTLRCSSQSGHNTVSWYQQALGQGPQFIFQYYREEENGRGNFPPRFSGLQFPNYSSELNVNALELDDSALYLCASLPDSQLSYGYTFGSGTRLTVV.

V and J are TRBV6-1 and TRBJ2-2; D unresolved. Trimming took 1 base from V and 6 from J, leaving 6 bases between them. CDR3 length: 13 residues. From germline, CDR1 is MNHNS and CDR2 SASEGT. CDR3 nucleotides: TGTGCCAGCAGTGAAGGTCGCCCCGGGGAGCTGTTTTTT. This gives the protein CASSEGRPGELFF.

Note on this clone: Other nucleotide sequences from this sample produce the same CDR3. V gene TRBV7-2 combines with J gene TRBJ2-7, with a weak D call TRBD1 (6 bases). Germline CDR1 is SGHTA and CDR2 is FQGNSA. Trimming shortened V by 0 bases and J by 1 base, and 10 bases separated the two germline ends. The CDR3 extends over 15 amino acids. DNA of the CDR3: TGTGCCAGCAGCTTAGCTGGGACAAGTTCCTACGAGCAGTACTTC. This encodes CASSLAGTSSYEQYF.

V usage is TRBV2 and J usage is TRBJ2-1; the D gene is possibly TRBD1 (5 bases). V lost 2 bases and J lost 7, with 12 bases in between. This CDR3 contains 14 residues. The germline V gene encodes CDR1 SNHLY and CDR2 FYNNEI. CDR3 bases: TGTGCCAGCAGTGAATTAACAGGTTTGAATGAGCAGTTCTTC. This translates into CASSELTGLNEQFF.

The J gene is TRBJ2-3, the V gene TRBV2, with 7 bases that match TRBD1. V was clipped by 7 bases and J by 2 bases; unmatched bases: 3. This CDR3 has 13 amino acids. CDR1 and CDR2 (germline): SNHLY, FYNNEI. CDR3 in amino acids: CASIDRATDTQYF. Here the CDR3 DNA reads TGTGCCAGCATCGACAGGGCCACAGATACGCAGTATTTT.

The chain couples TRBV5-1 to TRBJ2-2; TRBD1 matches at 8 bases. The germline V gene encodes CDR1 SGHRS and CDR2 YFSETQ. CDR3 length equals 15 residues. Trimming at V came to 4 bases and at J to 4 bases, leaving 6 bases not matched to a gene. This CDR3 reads CASSGQGWSTGELFF. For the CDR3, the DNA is TGCGCCAGCAGCGGACAGGGCTGGAGCACCGGGGAGCTGTTTTTT.

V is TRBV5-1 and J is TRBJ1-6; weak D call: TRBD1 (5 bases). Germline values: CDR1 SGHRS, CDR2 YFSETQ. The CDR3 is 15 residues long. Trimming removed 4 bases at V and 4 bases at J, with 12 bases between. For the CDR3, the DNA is TGCGCCAGCAGCGCTGGGGGGGTATATAATTCACCCCTCCACTTT. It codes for CASSAGGVYNSPLHF.

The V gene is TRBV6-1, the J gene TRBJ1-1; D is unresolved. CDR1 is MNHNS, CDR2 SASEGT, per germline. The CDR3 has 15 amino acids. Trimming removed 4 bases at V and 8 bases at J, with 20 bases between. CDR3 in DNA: TGTGCCAGCAGTGTTCCGACAAAGCCCTACCAAGAAGCTTTCTTT. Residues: CASSVPTKPYQEAFF.

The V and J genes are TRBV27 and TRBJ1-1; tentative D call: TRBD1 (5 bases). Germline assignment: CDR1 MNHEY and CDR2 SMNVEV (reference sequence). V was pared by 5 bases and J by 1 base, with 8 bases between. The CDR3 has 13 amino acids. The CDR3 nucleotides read TGTGCCAGCAGTCCGGGGACGAACACTGAAGCTTTCTTT. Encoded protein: CASSPGTNTEAFF.

This chain's CDR3 is CASSLDRYTHNEKLFF. For the CDR3, the DNA is TGTGCCAGCAGCTTAGATAGGTACACTCATAATGAAAAACTGTTTTTT. The V gene is TRBV7-4, the J gene TRBJ1-4; the D is unclear. Germline loops: CDR1 SGHVT, CDR2 SQSDAQ. Between the trimmed V and J ends, which lost 1 base and 4 bases, there was a span of 13 bases. The CDR3 contains 16 residues.

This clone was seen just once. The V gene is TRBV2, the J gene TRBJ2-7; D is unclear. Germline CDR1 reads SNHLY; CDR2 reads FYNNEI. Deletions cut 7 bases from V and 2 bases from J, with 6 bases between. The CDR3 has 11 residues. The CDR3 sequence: CASTETYEQYF. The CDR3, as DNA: TGTGCCAGCACCGAAACCTACGAGCAGTACTTC. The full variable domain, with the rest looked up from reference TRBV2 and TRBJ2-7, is EPEVTQTPSHQVTQMGQEVILRCVPISNHLYFYWYRQILGQKVEFLVSFYNNEISEKSEIFDDQFSVERPDGSNFTLKIRSTKLEDSAMYFCASTETYEQYFGPGTRLTVT.

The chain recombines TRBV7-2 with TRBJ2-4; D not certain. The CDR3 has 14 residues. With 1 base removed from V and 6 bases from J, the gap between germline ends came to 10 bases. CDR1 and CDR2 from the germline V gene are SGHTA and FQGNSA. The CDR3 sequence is CASSLGSVGNIQYF. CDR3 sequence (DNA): TGTGCCAGCAGCTTAGGTTCGGTAGGAAACATTCAGTACTTC.

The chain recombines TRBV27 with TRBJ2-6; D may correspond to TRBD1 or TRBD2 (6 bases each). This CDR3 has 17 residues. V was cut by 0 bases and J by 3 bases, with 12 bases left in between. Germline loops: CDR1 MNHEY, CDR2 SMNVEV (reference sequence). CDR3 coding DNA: TGTGCCAGCAGTTTATCGTGGGGGGCGCTTGGGGCCAACGTCCTGACTTTC. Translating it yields CASSLSWGALGANVLTF. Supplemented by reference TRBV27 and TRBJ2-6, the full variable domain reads EAQVTQNPRYLITVTGKKLTVTCSQNMNHEYMSWYRQDPGLGLRQIYYSMNVEVTDKGDVPEGYKVSRKEKRNFPLILESPSPNQTSLYFCASSLSWGALGANVLTFGAGSRLTVL.

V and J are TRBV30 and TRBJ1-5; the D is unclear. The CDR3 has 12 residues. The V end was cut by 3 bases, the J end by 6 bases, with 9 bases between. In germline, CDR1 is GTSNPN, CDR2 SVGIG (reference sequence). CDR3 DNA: TGTGCCTGGAGAAGCAGCGGTCAGCCCCAGCATTTT. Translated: CAWRSSGQPQHF.

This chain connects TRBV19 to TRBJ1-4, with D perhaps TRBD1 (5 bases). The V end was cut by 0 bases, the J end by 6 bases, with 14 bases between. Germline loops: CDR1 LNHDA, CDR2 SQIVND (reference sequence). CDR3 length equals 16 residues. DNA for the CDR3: TGTGCCAGTAGTATAGAAGGGGCGCCGAGCCATGAAAAACTGTTTTTT. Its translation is CASSIEGAPSHEKLFF.

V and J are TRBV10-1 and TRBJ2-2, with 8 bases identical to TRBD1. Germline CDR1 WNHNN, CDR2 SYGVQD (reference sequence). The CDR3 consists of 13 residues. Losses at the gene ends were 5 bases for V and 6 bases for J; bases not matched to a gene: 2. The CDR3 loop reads CASSPQGAGELFF. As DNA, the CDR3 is TGCGCCAGCAGTCCACAGGGGGCCGGGGAGCTGTTTTTT.

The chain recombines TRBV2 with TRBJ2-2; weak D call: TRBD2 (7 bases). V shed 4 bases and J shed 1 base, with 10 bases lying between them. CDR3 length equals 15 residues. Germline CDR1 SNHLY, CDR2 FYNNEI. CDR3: CASSGGGRNTGELFF. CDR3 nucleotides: TGTGCCAGCAGTGGGGGGGGCCGGAACACCGGGGAGCTGTTTTTT.

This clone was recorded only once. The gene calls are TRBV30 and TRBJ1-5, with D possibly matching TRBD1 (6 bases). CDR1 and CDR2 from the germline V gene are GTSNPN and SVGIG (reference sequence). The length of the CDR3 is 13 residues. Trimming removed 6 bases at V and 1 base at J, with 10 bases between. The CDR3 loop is CACDQGSNQPQHF. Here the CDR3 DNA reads TGTGCCTGTGATCAGGGGAGCAATCAGCCCCAGCATTTT.

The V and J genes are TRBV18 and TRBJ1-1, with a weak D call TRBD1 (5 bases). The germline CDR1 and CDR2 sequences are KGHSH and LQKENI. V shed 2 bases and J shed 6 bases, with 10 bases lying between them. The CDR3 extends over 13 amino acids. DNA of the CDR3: TGTGCCAGCTCACCATCCTGGGGCTCTGAAGCTTTCTTT. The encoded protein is CASSPSWGSEAFF.